This T cell receptor (beta chain) originates from a study of OX40 agonist ivuxolimab in advanced cancers. Study-level background: Patients received ivuxolimab, an agonistic anti-OX40 (CD134) antibody. The diagnoses of dose-escalation patients were hepatocellular carcinoma, melanoma, renal cell or head and neck cancer.

This CDR3 comprises 16 residues. V lost 5 bases, J lost 2 bases, and 10 bases stayed unmatched. Germline values: CDR1 SGHNT, CDR2 YYREEE (reference sequence). Clones were read by immunoSEQ multiplex PCR, and TCRdb kept only the in-frame ones, dropping some. The table shows tens of thousands of clones, with around nine tenths occurring only once. Overall study findings and caveats: Antigen targets of the expanded peripheral T cells went undetermined.

With regard to this clone: Antigen unknown.

The TCR comes from an adult with an advanced solid tumor such as melanoma, head and neck, liver or kidney cancer. The chain recombines TRBV5-4 with TRBJ2-7, with 10 bases fitting TRBD1. Sample: CD4+ or CD8+ T cells sorted from blood, taken in a trial of the OX40 agonist ivuxolimab. The CDR3 coding sequence is TGTGCCAGCAGTAGTCCGGGTGGACAGGGGGCCTACGAGCAGTACTTC. Protein sequence: CASSSPGGQGAYEQYF.